This T cell receptor (beta chain) derives from a study of blood T cell repertoires in COVID-19. The repertoire was sequenced with immunoSEQ multiplex PCR; TCRdb's copy has only in-frame clones and lacks some. The sample lists 140,000 to 150,000 clones; 80% were seen once. Germline CDR1 SGHDT, CDR2 YYEEEE. The V end was cut by 4 bases, the J end by 6 bases, with 17 bases between. The CDR3 sequence is 15 residues long. This TCR came from a man between 65 and 80 years old who had recovered from COVID-19. The V and J genes are TRBV5-6 and TRBJ2-4; a possible D gene is TRBD1 (7 bases). What was sequenced was peripheral blood. CDR3 nucleotides: TGTGCCAGCAGCCCATATGGGACAGCGGGAAACATTCAGTACTTC. As protein: CASSPYGTAGNIQYF.